This is a list of T cell receptor beta chains from one sample in a study of blood T cell repertoires in COVID-19. Assay: immunoSEQ multiplex PCR; the TCRdb copy retains only in-frame clones and omits some. This sample carries about 210,000 clones, roughly 86% of them seen once, and the ten largest clones take under 30%. The specimen was PBMCs or T cells enriched from blood (not recorded which). The receptors here all came from a woman in her thirties or forties in a cohort exposed to, infected with or recovered from COVID-19 (not recorded which). Both conserved end residues are part of each CDR3. D genes are given only for firm matches. A row's size may be missing; if present it is once, few, many or a size class.

- TRBJ2-1 TRBV29-1 15 - CSVEDHGQPYNEQFF TGCAGCGTTGAAGATCATGGACAGCCCTACAATGAGCAGTTCTTC
TRBD2 TRBJ2-1 TRBV3-1/TRBV3-2 18 - CASSRNRPGTRARDEQFF TGTGCCAGCAGCCGAAACCGGCCCGGGACTAGGGCCAGGGATGAGCAGTTCTTC
- TRBJ1-6 TRBV28 15 few CATSRQSSYNSPLHF TGTGCCACCTCCCGACAGAGCTCCTATAATTCACCCCTCCACTTT
TRBD2 TRBJ2-3 TRBV11-2 18 - CASSLRLAGGPWADTQYF TGTGCCAGCAGCCTTAGACTAGCGGGAGGGCCTTGGGCAGATACGCAGTATTTT
- TRBJ1-6 TRBV25-1 14 - CASGYGGGGSPLHF TGTGCCAGCGGGTACGGGGGGGGCGGTTCACCCCTCCACTTT
TRBD1 TRBJ2-7 TRBV27 13 - CASSFKTGTEQYF TGTGCCAGCAGTTTCAAGACAGGGACCGAGCAGTACTTT
TRBD1 TRBJ1-2 TRBV6-1 14 - CASSDFDRAYGYTF TGTGCCAGCAGTGATTTCGACAGGGCCTATGGCTACACCTTC
- TRBJ2-7 TRBV14 16 - CASSQEEGRGIYEQYF TGTGCCAGCAGCCAAGAGGAGGGGCGGGGTATCTACGAGCAGTACTTC
- TRBJ2-1 TRBV11-3 14 - CASSREATYNEQFF TGTGCCAGCAGCAGGGAGGCCACCTACAATGAGCAGTTCTTC
TRBD1 TRBJ1-5 TRBV5-5 16 - CASSSVGQGGNQPQHF TGTGCCAGCAGCTCGGTGGGACAGGGGGGCAATCAGCCCCAGCATTTT
- TRBJ1-3 TRBV18 14 - CASSPPSFGNTIYF TGTGCCAGCTCACCACCCTCTTTCGGAAACACCATATATTTT
- TRBJ2-5 TRBV20-1 15 - CSASKNQGGRETQYF TGCAGTGCCAGTAAAAACCAGGGGGGCCGCGAGACCCAGTACTTC
TRBD1 TRBJ1-1 TRBV3-1/TRBV3-2 15 - CASSNYRGRSSEAFF TGTGCCAGCAGCAACTACAGGGGGCGATCATCTGAAGCTTTCTTT
- TRBJ2-2 TRBV11-3 13 few CASRRQNTGELFF TGTGCCAGCAGACGACAGAACACCGGGGAGCTGTTTTTT
- TRBJ1-4 TRBV11-2 13 - CASSLVGPEKLFF TGTGCCAGCAGCTTAGTTGGGCCTGAAAAACTGTTTTTT
- TRBJ2-5 TRBV6-1 16 - CASSEARQSGGETQYF TGTGCCAGCAGTGAAGCTCGACAGTCTGGGGGGGAGACCCAGTACTTC
- TRBJ2-7 TRBV4-1 15 - CASSPRAGGTYEQYF TGCGCCAGCAGCCCCAGGGCTGGGGGGACCTACGAGCAGTACTTC
TRBD1 TRBJ1-4 TRBV5-1 14 - CASSLEAGGEKLFF TGCGCCAGCAGCTTGGAAGCAGGGGGGGAAAAACTGTTTTTT
TRBD2 TRBJ2-7 TRBV18 14 - CASSASGTSEEQYF TGTGCCAGCTCAGCCTCCGGGACTAGCGAAGAGCAGTACTTC
TRBD2 TRBJ2-1 TRBV9 14 - CASSPPGLVNEQFF TGTGCCAGCAGCCCCCCGGGACTAGTCAATGAGCAGTTCTTC
- TRBJ2-5 TRBV5-1 16 - CASSLAGRRILETQYF TGCGCCAGCAGCTTGGCCGGACGGAGGATCCTGGAGACCCAGTACTTC
- TRBJ2-7 TRBV13 16 - CASSLGRDPRGYEQYF TGTGCCAGCAGCTTAGGCAGAGACCCTCGGGGCTACGAGCAGTACTTC
TRBD2 TRBJ2-1 TRBV6-4 14 - CASSVAGDGNEQFF TGTGCCAGCAGTGTAGCGGGGGACGGGAATGAGCAGTTCTTC
- TRBJ1-1 TRBV5-1 15 - CASSSEGTPNTEAFF TGCGCCAGCAGCTCGGAAGGGACACCGAACACTGAAGCTTTCTTT
- TRBJ2-3 TRBV9 12 - CASSVAMDTQYF TGTGCCAGCAGCGTAGCTATGGATACGCAGTATTTT
- TRBJ1-1 TRBV12-3/TRBV12-4 12 few CASSNPGTEAFF TGTGCCAGCAGTAATCCGGGCACTGAAGCTTTCTTT
- TRBJ1-1 TRBV3-1/TRBV3-2 14 - CASSQRSGNTEAFF TGTGCCAGCAGCCAACGCAGTGGGAACACTGAAGCTTTCTTT
TRBD2 TRBJ2-2 TRBV7-8 15 - CASSTGLALTGELFF TGTGCCAGCAGCACCGGACTAGCGCTCACCGGGGAGCTGTTTTTT
- TRBJ1-2 TRBV28 14 few CASSLPKEDYGYTF TGTGCCAGCAGTTTGCCGAAGGAGGACTATGGCTACACCTTC
- TRBJ2-7 TRBV7-9 12 - CASSFSSYEQYF TGTGCCAGCAGCTTTAGCTCCTACGAGCAGTACTTC
TRBD2 TRBJ2-2 TRBV7-2 17 - CASSLALAGLNTGELFF TGTGCCAGCAGCTTAGCGTTAGCGGGATTGAACACCGGGGAGCTGTTTTTT
TRBD2 TRBJ2-7 TRBV5-1 14 - CASSLSGGINEQYF TGCGCCAGCAGCTTGTCGGGGGGGATCAACGAGCAGTACTTC
TRBD1 TRBJ1-3 TRBV13 17 - CASSSLSQQGTGNTIYF TGTGCCAGCAGCTCCCTAAGCCAACAGGGGACTGGAAACACCATATATTTT
- TRBJ1-1 TRBV27 13 - CASSLGSGTEAFF TGTGCCAGCAGTTTAGGGAGTGGGACTGAAGCTTTCTTT
TRBD2 TRBJ2-1 TRBV6-2/TRBV6-3 14 - CASSALAGVGEQFF TGTGCCAGCAGTGCTCTAGCGGGAGTCGGTGAGCAGTTCTTC
TRBD1 TRBJ2-7 TRBV19 15 - CASSLTGTGTYEQYF TGTGCCAGTAGTCTAACCGGGACAGGGACCTACGAGCAGTACTTC
- TRBJ1-4 TRBV5-1 16 - CASSPGRGGSNEKLFF TGCGCCAGCAGCCCAGGGAGGGGAGGGTCTAATGAAAAACTGTTTTTT
- TRBJ1-2 TRBV11-2 13 once CASSLGEEYGYTF TGTGCCAGCAGCTTAGGGGAGGAGTATGGCTACACCTTC
- TRBJ1-3 TRBV21-1 15 - CASLHSNAPGNTIYF TGTGCCAGCCTCCACTCAAACGCCCCTGGAAACACCATATATTTT
- TRBJ1-5 TRBV7-2 14 - CASSLVSESQPQHF TGTGCCAGCAGCTTAGTGTCAGAAAGTCAGCCCCAGCATTTT
- TRBJ2-2 TRBV9 15 once CASSKTLSGATGLFF TGTGCCAGCAGCAAAACTCTTAGCGGTGCTACCGGTCTGTTTTTT
- TRBJ2-3 TRBV13 16 - CASSLGSGEGTDTQYF TGTGCCAGCAGCTTGGGATCAGGGGAAGGGACAGATACGCAGTATTTT
TRBD1 TRBJ1-5 TRBV20-1 21 - CSASPIMGDRGYFIYNQPQHF TGCAGTGCTAGTCCCATTATGGGGGACAGGGGATATTTTATTTACAATCAGCCCCAGCATTTT
TRBD1 TRBJ1-5 TRBV2 17 - CASSVGTGALRNQPQHF TGTGCCAGCAGTGTTGGGACAGGGGCCCTTAGGAATCAGCCCCAGCATTTT
TRBD2 TRBJ2-5 TRBV7-9 13 once CAAQRGGEETQYF TGTGCCGCCCAGCGGGGTGGCGAAGAGACCCAGTACTTC
- TRBJ1-2 TRBV2 11 - CASSVSSGYTF TGTGCCAGCAGTGTCTCCTCTGGCTACACCTTC
TRBD1 TRBJ2-3 TRBV6-4 15 - CASSEGTGVGDTQYF TGTGCCAGCAGTGAAGGGACAGGGGTCGGTGATACGCAGTATTTT
TRBD1 TRBJ2-7 TRBV19 13 - CASGGQGKYEQYF TGTGCCAGCGGGGGACAGGGAAAGTACGAGCAGTACTTC
TRBD1 TRBJ1-5 TRBV9 18 - CASSVGPDPGQLLQPQHF TGTGCCAGCAGCGTAGGTCCCGATCCGGGACAGCTATTGCAGCCCCAGCATTTT
TRBD2 TRBJ2-2 TRBV11-2 16 - CASSLAFGGLSGELFF TGTGCCAGCAGCTTAGCTTTCGGGGGGTTATCCGGGGAGCTGTTTTTT
TRBD1 TRBJ1-2 TRBV5-4 16 - CASSLEGDRVVYGYTF TGTGCCAGCAGCTTGGAGGGGGACAGGGTTGTCTATGGCTACACCTTC
- TRBJ2-2 TRBV7-9 17 - CASIVASREWDTGELFF TGTGCCAGCATCGTAGCATCCCGGGAGTGGGACACCGGGGAGCTGTTTTTT
TRBD2 TRBJ2-2 TRBV7-6 15 - CASRLASGRTGELFF TGTGCCAGCCGTTTGGCTAGCGGGCGTACCGGGGAGCTGTTTTTT
TRBD1 TRBJ1-1 TRBV7-9 16 once CASSRIQGVGNTEAFF TGTGCCAGCAGCCGAATACAGGGGGTGGGGAACACTGAAGCTTTCTTT
TRBD1 TRBJ2-1 TRBV6-5 15 - CASSRPGQAGNEQFF TGTGCCAGCAGTCGGCCGGGACAGGCGGGCAATGAGCAGTTCTTC
- TRBJ2-5 TRBV25-1 16 - CASSGYPKLGPETQYF TGTGCCAGCAGTGGGTACCCCAAGCTGGGCCCAGAGACCCAGTACTTC
- TRBJ2-7 TRBV5-5 13 - CASSLGGLYEQYF TGTGCCAGCAGCTTGGGGGGGCTCTACGAGCAGTACTTC
TRBD1 TRBJ1-4 TRBV7-2 14 - CASSLGQGNEKLFF TGTGCCAGCAGCTTAGGACAGGGTAATGAAAAACTGTTTTTT
- TRBJ2-5 TRBV6-2/TRBV6-3 11 - CASSRQETQYF TGTGCCAGCAGTCGTCAAGAGACCCAGTACTTC
TRBD1 TRBJ1-3 TRBV28 15 - CASRADRGRGNTIYF TGTGCCAGCAGGGCAGACAGGGGGAGGGGAAACACCATATATTTT